This entry describes one TCR beta chain. Its antigen remains unidentified. Per-nucleotide qualities are absent, and no much larger clonotype sits a single base away. The CDR3 starts with the cysteine, ends with the phenylalanine, and has 17 residues. Only the CDR3 region is kept as DNA, spanning 51 bases read in frame from base 1. V is shortened by 3 bases, J by 0 bases, and the region joining them spans 15 bases. The germline V gene specifies SGDLS as CDR1 and YYNGEE as CDR2. Systemically healthy Caucasian individuals from Russia, some 38 in total and aged roughly 6 to 100 years, were included as donors. Each donor gave 9.5 to 10 milliliters of peripheral blood, drawn into EDTA-treated Vacutainer tubes. PBMCs were isolated by Ficoll-Paque density-gradient centrifugation, with at least 6.5 million obtained per sample. Trizol reagent was used to extract total RNA from PBMCs, with at least 6 micrograms per sample. For every donor, an aliquot of PBMCs went through flow cytometry to measure the percentages of naive CD45RAhigh/CD27high T cells.

Library construction relied on 5' RACE. The instrument given in TCRdb is Illumina HiSeq 2500. The second PCR ran for roughly 7 to 11 cycles and used a J-beta primer mix along with a sample-barcoded 5' primer. Each TCR beta cDNA molecule received a unique molecular identifier from a template-switch 5' adaptor carrying 12 random nucleotides. Each sample yielded at least 2.5 million CDR3-containing paired-end reads. All of the RNA was converted into first-strand cDNA using the Mint cDNA synthesis kit, with a TRBC-specific oligonucleotide serving as the primer. Following uracil-DNA glycosylase treatment, a first 18-cycle PCR with universal primers M1SS and BC2_uni_R was performed on all cDNA. Concerning the study's data processing: For normalization, 1 million high-quality reads were randomly selected from each sample, with every read carrying a distinct molecular identifier. Reads sharing molecular identifiers were discarded rather than binned into consensus sequences. CDR3 identification, clonotype clustering and error correction used MiTCR with a Q25 quality threshold and the strictest error-elimination algorithm. A nonparametric unseen species model with Euler transformation was used to estimate lower-bound total TCR beta diversity. TCRdb ran its own pipeline on the public reads, namely fastp trimming at Q25 and MiXCR clone calling, and kept in-frame beta chains. Identical CDR3 protein sequences are pooled into one entry, listed with their most common genes and DNA. These V and J calls derive from TCRdb rather than the authors' analysis. The sample includes about 830,000 distinct CDR3 sequences, with 55% to 65% observed a single time. The ten most abundant clones make up roughly a quarter of the sample.

This specimen belongs to a study of blood T cells in healthy people across ages (dated by TCRdb to between 2015 and 2017). In the study overall: In model experiments, template switching captured about one uniquely barcoded TCR beta cDNA molecule for every two T cells. Using the same blood draw, the study looked at two additional independent replicas of 1 million unique cDNA reads for two donors, one aged 18 to 30 and the other aged 80 or older. To avoid experimental bias, donors of different ages were randomly spread across the sequencing lanes. Age-related changes in TCR beta repertoire diversity were measured in the study by deep sequencing normalized with unique cDNA molecular identifiers. Donors were grouped into four age groups: young (average roughly 17 years), middle-aged (about 38), aged (around 56) and long-lived (approximately 75).

The study at large found these results: The CMV infection status of donors was not known, potentially confounding age-related changes in expanded clonotypes. The long-lived group showed more naive CD4+ T cells, fewer expanded clones and increased TCR diversity than the aged group, suggesting age selection. There was a strong correlation between observed TCR beta diversity and the percentage of naive T cells measured by flow cytometry. Bulk unsorted PBMC profiling prevented conclusive comparison of naive and antigen-experienced compartments. Total diversity estimates from one million sequenced T cells were considered lower bounds and underestimates. Observed TCR beta diversity per million T cells fell roughly linearly with age, and a significant reduction was already apparent by age roughly 40.

The sequence joins TRBV9 to TRBJ2-2, with TRBD1 perhaps the D gene, on 6 matching bases. The sequenced sample was blood. The receptor comes from a man younger than 45 in good health. The sequence in DNA is TGTGCCAGCAGCGGGGGACAAGGCCTTACGAACACCGGGGAGCTGTTTTTT. This gives the protein CASSGGQGLTNTGELFF.